This T cell receptor (beta chain) is from a study of shared clonotypes between healthy human individuals. Repertoires were generated with immunoSEQ multiplex PCR, while TCRdb's copy carries only in-frame clones and drops some. Here the sample spans about 2.2 million clones, 93% being singletons. Comment on this clone: No antigen is known for it.

Study-wide results and limits: On the whole, naive subsets had larger estimated richness than memory subsets had.

Naive CD8 cells were CD45RO-negative, positively selected for CCR7, excluding terminally differentiated effector memory CD45RA+ cells. Everyone who donated was a Caucasian adult who lived in Nashville, Tennessee. CDR3 length equals 17 residues. V trimming: 3 bases; J trimming: 1 base; junction bases outside the gene matches: 6. The germline V gene encodes CDR1 LNHNV and CDR2 YYDKDF (reference sequence). The sequenced sample consisted of naive CD8+ T cells from PBMCs. The chain links TRBV15 to TRBJ2-3, with 11 bases aligning to TRBD1. This receptor was identified in a man younger than 35 in good health. Some clones in this sample may be carry-over from other donors' samples. The CDR3 sequence: CATSRDRTGGRTDTQYF. Written as DNA, the CDR3 is TGTGCCACCAGCAGGGATAGGACAGGGGGCCGCACAGATACGCAGTATTTT. The variable domain in full, completed from reference TRBV15 and TRBJ2-3, reads DAMVIQNPRYQVTQFGKPVTLSCSQTLNHNVMYWYQQKSSQAPKLLFHYYDKDFNNEADTPDNFQSRRPNTSFCFLDIRSPGLGDTAMYLCATSRDRTGGRTDTQYFGPGTRLTVL.